Below are 29 T cell receptor beta chains sequenced from a single sample in a study of tumor-infiltrating lymphocytes in primary liver carcinoma. TCR beta cDNA was made from roughly 450 ng total RNA with a constant-region primer. Modified slightly, ARM-PCR produced TCR beta libraries over three nested multiplex PCR rounds. Each of the first two PCR rounds ran approximately 9 cycles with TRBV1-TRBV30 forward and C-beta reverse primers. TCRdb called the multiplex PCR reads again in MiXCR, with one record for every CDR3 protein. The sample records 310,000 or so distinct CDR3 sequences, 50% to 60% being singletons. They got blood RNA out of unsorted whole blood and also pulled out germline DNA. The specimen was peripheral blood. These receptor sequences come from a young woman with primary liver carcinoma and hepatitis B virus infection.

About this clonotype itself: The junction differs from germline at one of its ends, possibly a read error. The chain links TRBV4-1 to TRBJ2-1; D is ambiguous. Germline V gene data show CDR1 as MGHRA and CDR2 as YSYEKL. The CDR3 spans 11 residues. Written as DNA, the CDR3 is TGCGCCAGCAGCCAAGATAATGAGCAGATCTTC. It yields the protein CASSQDNEQIF.

V gene TRBV19 combines with J gene TRBJ2-5; possible D gene TRBD2, 5 bases. The CDR3 extends over 13 amino acids. Per germline, CDR1 LNHDA and CDR2 SQIVND (reference sequence). Deletions cut 8 bases from V and 1 base from J, with 11 bases between. The CDR3 bases are TGTGCCAGTTCGATTGGAGGCCAAGAGACCCAGTACTTC. Its translation is CASSIGGQETQYF.

The chain links TRBV27 to TRBJ2-4; TRBD2 agrees at 9 bases. V shed 4 bases and J 2 bases; nucleotides not matched to a gene: 12. Germline assignment: CDR1 MNHEY and CDR2 SMNVEV (reference sequence). The length of the CDR3 is 18 residues. In DNA form, the CDR3 reads TGTGCCAGCAGTTATCTAGCGGGAAGTGGAGTGACCAAAAACATTCAGTACTTC. It translates to CASSYLAGSGVTKNIQYF.

The genes are TRBV12-3 or TRBV12-4 and TRBJ2-7; D may be TRBD1 (5 bases). The CDR3 is made up of 12 amino acids. Trimming removed 5 bases from V and 4 bases from J, with 9 bases in between. The CDR3 protein is CASSLRQYEQYF. DNA of the CDR3: TGTGCCAGCAGTCTCCGACAGTACGAGCAGTACTTC.

This clonotype showed up just once. The conserved closing phenylalanine or tryptophan is absent in this CDR3, likely reflecting a read error. The rearrangement links TRBV11-2 to TRBJ2-2; D ambiguous. V was pared by 1 base and J by 3 bases, with 12 bases between. CDR1 and CDR2 (germline): SGHAT, FQNNGV. This CDR3 contains 16 residues. For the CDR3, the DNA is TGTGCCAGCAGCTTAGGTTCCGCACATGACACCGGGGAGCTGTTTTTG. Residues: CASSLGSAHDTGELFL.

Ten or more counts support this clonotype. The chain links TRBV11-2 to TRBJ2-1; D is ambiguous. In germline, CDR1 is SGHAT, CDR2 FQNNGV. The CDR3 contains 15 residues. V shed 1 base and J shed 2 bases, with 9 bases lying between them. CDR3 sequence (DNA): TGTGCCAGCAGCTTAGTTGCAGCCCCCTACAATGAGCAGTTCTTC. It is translated as CASSLVAAPYNEQFF.

Notes on this clonotype: This may come from a read error, since a much larger clone is one base off. The J gene is TRBJ1-6, the V gene TRBV5-5, with D hard to call. Germline CDR1 and CDR2: SGHKS and YYEKEE (reference sequence). This CDR3 comprises 15 residues. The CDR3 sequence is CASGLVYSLYSPLHF. The CDR3, as DNA: TGTGCCAGCGGCTTGGTTTACAGTTTATATTCACCCCTCCACTTT.

Note on this clonotype: A read error is likely, as this CDR3 ends without the conserved phenylalanine or tryptophan. The rearrangement joins TRBV4-1 to TRBJ2-1, with 10 bases lining up with TRBD1. This CDR3 has 16 amino acids. Germline V CDR1 and CDR2: MGHRA, YSYEKL. In DNA form, the CDR3 reads TGCGCCAGCCGCCAGAGGACAGGGGGCTCCTACAATGAGCAGTTCTCC. Translated: CASRQRTGGSYNEQFS.

With respect to this clonotype: A junction boundary mismatches the germline segment, possibly from a read error. The genes are TRBV11-2 and TRBJ2-1; TRBD2 agrees at 12 bases. Germline lookup yields CDR1 SGHAT and CDR2 FQNNGV. The length of the CDR3 is 16 residues. CDR3: CASRLVVGLAGYSPFF. Written as DNA, the CDR3 is TGTGCCAGCAGATTAGTGGTAGGACTAGCGGGATATAGCCCGTTCTTC.

Points on this clonotype: At one of its ends the junction is not consistent with the germline gene, which may arise from a read error. This rearrangement joins TRBV4-2 to TRBJ2-1; 12 bases line up with TRBD2. The CDR3 extends over 15 amino acids. Germline lookup yields CDR1 LGHNA and CDR2 YNFKEQ. The CDR3 DNA is TGTGCCAGCAGCCAGCTAGCGGGAGGGCCCAGTGAGCGGTTCTTC. Translation: CASSQLAGGPSERFF.

This clonotype was seen ten or more times. This chain connects TRBV10-3 to TRBJ2-1, with a weak D call TRBD2 (5 bases). The germline V gene has CDR1 ENHRY and CDR2 SYGVKD. This CDR3 region has 12 residues. The V end lost 2 bases, the J end lost 6 bases, and 5 bases lay between the germline ends. The CDR3 region has the DNA TGTGCCATCAGTGAGCGGGGCAATGAGCAGTTCTTC. It codes for CAISERGNEQFF.

Notes on this clonotype: One base away lies a much larger clone, so this may be a sequencing read error. The conserved phenylalanine or tryptophan normally closing the CDR3 is absent here, so this likely arose from a read error. J is TRBJ2-7 and V is TRBV7-8; D is possibly TRBD1 (5 bases). The CDR3 is 14 amino acids. Trimming removed 2 bases at V and 4 bases at J, with 12 bases between. CDR1 and CDR2 from the germline V gene are SGHVS and FQNEAQ. The CDR3 is CASSLLQTAYEQYL. CDR3 sequence (DNA): TGTGCCAGCAGCTTATTGCAGACAGCTTACGAGCAGTACTTA.

This clonotype was detected ten times or more. The chain employs TRBV12-3 or TRBV12-4 and TRBJ2-1, with D perhaps matching TRBD2 (6 bases). Trimming removed 6 bases from V and 5 bases from J, with 17 bases in between. This CDR3 spans 15 amino acids. The CDR3 here is CASSRNGSPNNEQFF. CDR3 bases: TGTGCCAGCAGCCGAAACGGGAGCCCTAACAATGAGCAGTTCTTC.

The V and J genes are TRBV7-3 and TRBJ2-1; D might be TRBD1 or TRBD2, each matching 5 bases. V lost 5 bases, J lost 10 bases, and 18 bases lay in between. This CDR3 region has 14 residues. Germline V lookup: CDR1 SGHTA, CDR2 FQGTGA. CDR3 amino acids: CASSLTVVGEEQFF. In DNA, the CDR3 is TGTGCCAGCAGCCTGACAGTTGTGGGAGAGGAGCAGTTCTTC. The full variable domain, completed using reference TRBV7-3 and TRBJ2-1, is GAGVSQTPSNKVTEKGKYVELRCDPISGHTALYWYRQSLGQGPEFLIYFQGTGAADDSGLPNDRFFAVRPEGSVSTLKIQRTERGDSAVYLCASSLTVVGEEQFFGPGTRLTVL.

This clonotype was seen many times. The V call is TRBV11-2, the J call TRBJ2-2, with D maybe TRBD1 (5 bases). The CDR3 length is 14 residues. Trimming took off 6 bases at V and 6 bases at J, with 14 bases between the two ends. Germline assignment: CDR1 SGHAT and CDR2 FQNNGV. CDR3 sequence reads: CASRSNRKAGELFF. The CDR3 DNA follows: TGTGCCAGCAGGTCAAACAGGAAGGCCGGGGAGCTGTTTTTT.

Comment on this clonotype: Being one base from a much bigger clone, this may be a read error. The CDR3 is CASSQDWRRQYF. The CDR3 DNA reads as TGCGCCAGCAGCCAAGACTGGAGGAGGCAGTATTTT. The chain combines TRBV4-1 with TRBJ2-3; weak D call: TRBD2 (5 bases). The V and J ends lost 0 bases and 11 bases respectively, with 9 bases between them. Germline V gives CDR1 MGHRA, CDR2 YSYEKL. The CDR3 totals 12 residues.

Of note for this clonotype: One junction end disagrees with the germline gene, perhaps due to a read error. This rearrangement joins TRBV6-2 or TRBV6-3 to TRBJ2-7; 7 bases fit TRBD2. CDR1 and CDR2 from the germline V gene are MNHEY and SVGEGT. This CDR3 comprises 14 residues. The CDR3 is CASRHSGPFYEQYF. In nucleotides, the CDR3 is TGTGCCAGCAGGCATAGCGGGCCTTTCTACGAGCAATACTTC.

As regards this clonotype: This likely comes from a read error, as the CDR3 has no conserved phenylalanine or tryptophan at its end. The V and J genes are TRBV6-1 and TRBJ2-1; 13 bases match TRBD2. The V segment lost 5 bases and the J segment 7 bases; nucleotides outside the gene matches: 11. This CDR3 spans 17 amino acids. Germline CDR1 and CDR2: MNHNS and SASEGT. CDR3 in DNA: TGTGCCAGCAGTCTACGGACTAGCGGGAGTTGGTGGAATGAGCAGTTCCTC. Amino acid sequence: CASSLRTSGSWWNEQFL.

Concerning this clonotype: An end of the junction differs from the germline gene, which may be a read error. V and J are TRBV11-3 and TRBJ1-1, with unresolved D. The CDR3 is 15 amino acids. Germline assignment: CDR1 SGHNT and CDR2 YENEEA. As DNA, the CDR3 is TGTGCCAACAGCATTGCCGGGTCAGCGAAAACTGAAGCTTTCTTT. Its protein is CANSIAGSAKTEAFF.

CDR3 sequence (DNA): TGTGCCAGCAGTTTACCGGGTGGGCAAGCTTTCTTT. Its translation: CASSLPGGQAFF. V is TRBV28 and J is TRBJ1-1; D ambiguous. Germline V lookup: CDR1 MDHEN, CDR2 SYDVKM. Trimming left V 2 bases short and J 9 bases short, with 10 bases between. The CDR3 sequence is 12 residues long.

This chain joins TRBV28 and TRBJ1-2; 9 bases are shared with TRBD1. V lost 5 bases and J lost 6; bases outside the gene matches: 7. The CDR3 totals 14 residues. The germline gives CDR1 MDHEN, CDR2 SYDVKM. The CDR3 DNA is TGTGCCAGCAGTCAGGGGACAGGGACGCATGGCTACACCTTC. This translates into CASSQGTGTHGYTF.

This rearrangement joins TRBV6-1 to TRBJ2-7; no definite D call. Germline CDR1 and CDR2: MNHNS and SASEGT. This CDR3 has 14 amino acids. Trimming cost V 4 bases and J 0 bases, with 10 bases left between them. The CDR3 is CASSVSRDSYEQYF. CDR3 DNA: TGTGCCAGCAGTGTCTCCCGAGACTCCTACGAGCAGTACTTC.

This clonotype has only a few counts. A much larger clone lies one base from this, so it may be a read error. The V call is TRBV11-2, the J call TRBJ2-1; 15 nucleotides align to TRBD2. The V segment lost 6 bases and the J segment 2 bases; nucleotides outside the gene matches: 8. Germline assignment: CDR1 SGHAT and CDR2 FQNNGV. CDR3 length: 18 residues. CDR3 residues: CASSKGTSGRSPYNEQFF. CDR3 in DNA: TGTGCCAGCAGTAAAGGGACTAGCGGGAGGAGTCCCTACAATGAGCAGTTCTTC.

The rearrangement uses TRBV6-2 or TRBV6-3 and TRBJ2-2; D gene uncertain. CDR1 is MNHEY and CDR2 is SVGEGT in the germline V gene. Trimming stripped 6 bases from V and 7 bases from J, with 9 bases between. This CDR3 is 12 amino acids long. The CDR3 protein is CASRPRGGELFF. Written as DNA, the CDR3 is TGTGCCAGCAGGCCTAGAGGCGGGGAGCTGTTTTTT.

This clonotype has a count of ten or more. The chain employs TRBV12-3 or TRBV12-4 and TRBJ2-1; no clear D. This CDR3 region has 13 residues. V lost 1 base to trimming and J lost 9 bases, with 10 bases between them. The CDR3: CASSLVGKGEQFF. CDR3 bases: TGTGCCAGCAGTTTAGTAGGGAAGGGTGAGCAGTTCTTC.

A remark on this clonotype: One base away lies a much larger clone, so this may be a sequencing read error. The CDR3 DNA is TGTGCCAGCAGTCAGCGAGAGGGACGCGGGATCGATGAGCAGTTCTTC. This gives the protein CASSQREGRGIDEQFF. The V gene is TRBV12-3 or TRBV12-4, the J gene TRBJ2-1; D might be TRBD2 (6 bases). This CDR3 contains 16 residues. V lost 5 bases, J lost 8 bases, and 22 bases lay in between.

This clonotype was picked up a small number of times. This chain joins TRBV7-9 and TRBJ1-2; D call uncertain. The CDR3 consists of 10 residues. Germline V CDR1 and CDR2: SEHNR, FQNEAQ (reference sequence). Trimming took off 5 bases at V and 7 bases at J, with 5 bases between the two ends. CDR3: CASSPVGYTF. The CDR3 nucleotides read TGTGCCAGCAGCCCAGTTGGCTACACCTTC.

On this clonotype itself: A much bigger clone sits one base away, suggesting this may be a read error. The chain couples TRBV5-8 to TRBJ1-5; D unresolved. Trimming left V 4 bases short and J 1 base short, with 15 bases between. CDR3 length: 16 residues. Germline V gene sequence: CDR1 SGHTS, CDR2 YDEGEE. The CDR3 nucleotides read TGTGCCAGCAGCCGCGGGGTCACTGGAAGCAATCAGCCCCAGCATTTT. It translates to CASSRGVTGSNQPQHF.

About this clonotype itself: Mismatch with germline at one junction end may stem from a read error. This chain uses TRBV11-1 with TRBJ2-5; possible D gene TRBD2, 5 bases. The CDR3 totals 13 residues. CDR1 SGHAT and CDR2 FQDESV come from the germline V gene (reference sequence). CDR3 sequence: CVSGDGPRETQYF. In nucleotides, the CDR3 is TGTGTCAGCGGCGACGGGCCGCGGGAGACCCAGTACTTC.